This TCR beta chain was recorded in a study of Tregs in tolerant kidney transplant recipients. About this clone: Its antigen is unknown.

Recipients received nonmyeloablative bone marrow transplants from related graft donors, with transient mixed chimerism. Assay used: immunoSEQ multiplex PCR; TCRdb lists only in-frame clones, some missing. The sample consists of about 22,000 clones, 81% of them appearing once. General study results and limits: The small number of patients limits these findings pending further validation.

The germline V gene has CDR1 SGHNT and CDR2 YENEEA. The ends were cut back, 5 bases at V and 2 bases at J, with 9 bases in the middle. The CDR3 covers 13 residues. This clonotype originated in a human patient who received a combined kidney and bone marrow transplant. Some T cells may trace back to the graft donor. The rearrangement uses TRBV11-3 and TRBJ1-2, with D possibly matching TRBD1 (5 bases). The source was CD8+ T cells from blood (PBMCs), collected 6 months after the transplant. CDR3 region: CASSHRGNYGYTF. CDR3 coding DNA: TGTGCCAGCAGCCACCGGGGGAACTATGGCTACACCTTC.